The rows below give T cell receptor beta chains drawn from one sample of a study of control samples from healthy donors and cancer patients. Profiled with immunoSEQ multiplex PCR; TCRdb holds only in-frame clones, not every one. The sample lists over 100,000 clones, around 88% occurring once. The source material was blood. The receptors were sampled from a man aged 40-55 years in good health. Both conserved end residues are part of each CDR3. D genes are given only for firm matches. Part of the rows lack a size; the others show once, few, many or a class for expanded clones.

j_gene: TRBJ1-2; abundance: .; len: 12; v_gene: TRBV29-1; d_gene: TRBD1; CDR3aa: CSVLGQNYGYTF; CDR3nt: TGCAGCGTTTTGGGACAGAACTATGGCTACACCTTC
j_gene: TRBJ1-6; abundance: .; len: 15; v_gene: TRBV5-1; d_gene: TRBD1; CDR3aa: CASSSSTGPNSPLHF; CDR3nt: TGCGCCAGCAGCTCCTCGACAGGGCCTAATTCACCCCTCCACTTT
j_gene: TRBJ1-5; abundance: .; len: 15; v_gene: TRBV5-1; d_gene: TRBD1; CDR3aa: CASEPGTGGDQPQHF; CDR3nt: TGCGCCAGCGAACCCGGGACAGGAGGGGATCAGCCCCAGCATTTT
j_gene: TRBJ2-5; abundance: .; len: 16; v_gene: TRBV4-3; d_gene: TRBD1; CDR3aa: CASSQRGTGGQETQYF; CDR3nt: TGCGCCAGCAGCCAGAGAGGGACAGGGGGACAAGAGACCCAGTACTTC
j_gene: TRBJ2-3; abundance: few; len: 14; v_gene: TRBV7-3; d_gene: .; CDR3aa: CASSLGVSTDTQYF; CDR3nt: TGTGCCAGCAGCTTAGGAGTAAGCACAGATACGCAGTATTTT
j_gene: TRBJ1-6; abundance: .; len: 14; v_gene: TRBV10-3; d_gene: TRBD1; CDR3aa: CAISEDRGGAPLHF; CDR3nt: TGTGCCATCAGTGAGGACAGGGGTGGGGCACCCCTCCACTTT
j_gene: TRBJ2-1; abundance: once; len: 15; v_gene: TRBV7-2; d_gene: TRBD2; CDR3aa: CASSSRGGPYNEQFF; CDR3nt: TGTGCCAGCAGCTCTCGCGGGGGACCCTACAATGAGCAGTTCTTC
j_gene: TRBJ1-4; abundance: once; len: 15; v_gene: TRBV7-2; d_gene: .; CDR3aa: CASSSRTRVNEKLFF; CDR3nt: TGTGCCAGCAGCTCCCGGACCAGGGTTAATGAAAAACTGTTTTTT
j_gene: TRBJ2-1; abundance: .; len: 17; v_gene: TRBV11-3; d_gene: TRBD2; CDR3aa: CASSSGLAGGSYNEQFF; CDR3nt: TGTGCCAGCAGCTCAGGACTAGCGGGGGGGTCATACAATGAGCAGTTCTTC
j_gene: TRBJ2-2; abundance: .; len: 12; v_gene: TRBV3-1/TRBV3-2; d_gene: .; CDR3aa: CASSPWGGELFF; CDR3nt: TGTGCCAGCAGCCCATGGGGCGGGGAGCTGTTTTTT
j_gene: TRBJ1-2; abundance: .; len: 18; v_gene: TRBV7-2; d_gene: TRBD1; CDR3aa: CASSSPGAGGDENYGYTF; CDR3nt: TGTGCCAGCAGCTCACCTGGTGCAGGGGGTGATGAGAACTATGGCTACACCTTC
j_gene: TRBJ2-7; abundance: .; len: 16; v_gene: TRBV4-2; d_gene: .; CDR3aa: CASSQDFAGILGEQYF; CDR3nt: TGTGCCAGCAGCCAAGATTTCGCAGGGATATTAGGAGAGCAGTACTTC
j_gene: TRBJ2-1; abundance: .; len: 15; v_gene: TRBV7-2; d_gene: TRBD2; CDR3aa: CASSLGLAGVGEQFF; CDR3nt: TGTGCCAGCAGCTTAGGCCTAGCGGGGGTCGGCGAGCAGTTCTTC
j_gene: TRBJ1-4; abundance: .; len: 11; v_gene: TRBV20-1; d_gene: .; CDR3aa: CSPEKEDSLFF; CDR3nt: TGCAGCCCAGAGAAGGAGGATTCGCTGTTTTTT
j_gene: TRBJ1-2; abundance: once; len: 13; v_gene: TRBV4-2; d_gene: .; CDR3aa: CASSQDRSYGYTF; CDR3nt: TGTGCCAGCAGCCAAGATCGTAGCTATGGCTACACCTTC
j_gene: TRBJ1-6; abundance: .; len: 13; v_gene: TRBV30; d_gene: .; CDR3aa: CAWSPDLGSPLHF; CDR3nt: TGTGCCTGGAGTCCGGATTTAGGGTCACCCCTCCACTTT
j_gene: TRBJ1-2; abundance: .; len: 15; v_gene: TRBV4-1; d_gene: .; CDR3aa: CASSQADRGFNGYTF; CDR3nt: TGCGCCAGCAGCCAAGCCGATCGGGGATTTAATGGCTACACCTTC
j_gene: TRBJ2-7; abundance: .; len: 18; v_gene: TRBV7-8; d_gene: TRBD2; CDR3aa: CASSSRRELAGGKYEQYF; CDR3nt: TGTGCCAGCAGCTCTCGACGCGAACTAGCGGGGGGGAAATACGAGCAGTACTTC
j_gene: TRBJ2-7; abundance: .; len: 15; v_gene: TRBV6-6; d_gene: TRBD2; CDR3aa: CASSYSSGAPYEQYF; CDR3nt: TGTGCCAGCAGTTACTCCAGCGGGGCCCCCTACGAGCAGTACTTC
j_gene: TRBJ1-4; abundance: .; len: 13; v_gene: TRBV20-1; d_gene: .; CDR3aa: CSASSGTNEKLFF; CDR3nt: TGCAGTGCTAGTTCAGGGACTAATGAAAAACTGTTTTTT
j_gene: TRBJ2-7; abundance: .; len: 14; v_gene: TRBV6-5; d_gene: TRBD1; CDR3aa: CASRVRGSTYEQYF; CDR3nt: TGTGCCAGCAGGGTCAGGGGGAGTACCTACGAGCAGTACTTC
j_gene: TRBJ1-4; abundance: .; len: 15; v_gene: TRBV2; d_gene: TRBD1; CDR3aa: CASSVRGTGNEKLFF; CDR3nt: TGTGCCAGCAGCGTCCGCGGGACAGGGAATGAAAAACTGTTTTTT
j_gene: TRBJ2-3; abundance: .; len: 16; v_gene: TRBV28; d_gene: TRBD2; CDR3aa: CASSLFTGGAKDTQYF; CDR3nt: TGTGCCAGCAGTTTATTCACGGGGGGGGCTAAAGATACGCAGTATTTT
j_gene: TRBJ2-5; abundance: once; len: 14; v_gene: TRBV11-2; d_gene: .; CDR3aa: CASSLGWTQETQYF; CDR3nt: TGTGCCAGCAGCTTAGGATGGACCCAGGAGACCCAGTACTTC
j_gene: TRBJ1-2; abundance: .; len: 13; v_gene: TRBV12-3/TRBV12-4; d_gene: .; CDR3aa: CASSFRDGYGYTF; CDR3nt: TGTGCCAGCAGTTTTCGGGATGGTTATGGCTACACCTTC
j_gene: TRBJ2-1; abundance: .; len: 13; v_gene: TRBV14; d_gene: .; CDR3aa: CASSPGVVGEQFF; CDR3nt: TGTGCCAGCAGCCCGGGGGTCGTTGGTGAGCAGTTCTTC
j_gene: TRBJ1-2; abundance: .; len: 14; v_gene: TRBV30; d_gene: .; CDR3aa: CAWSVLLGETGYTF; CDR3nt: TGTGCCTGGAGTGTACTTTTGGGAGAAACCGGCTACACCTTC
j_gene: TRBJ1-4; abundance: .; len: 17; v_gene: TRBV2; d_gene: TRBD1; CDR3aa: CASSEGQGTATNEKLFF; CDR3nt: TGTGCCAGCAGCGAGGGACAGGGGACAGCAACTAATGAAAAACTGTTTTTT
j_gene: TRBJ1-2; abundance: .; len: 15; v_gene: TRBV19; d_gene: TRBD1; CDR3aa: CASSIELGTAKGYTF; CDR3nt: TGTGCCAGTAGTATAGAGCTCGGGACAGCTAAGGGCTACACCTTC
j_gene: TRBJ2-7; abundance: .; len: 14; v_gene: TRBV7-2; d_gene: TRBD1; CDR3aa: CASSLYGSDRECSF; CDR3nt: TGTGCCAGCAGCTTATACGGGTCCGACAGGGAATGTTCCTTC
j_gene: TRBJ1-2; abundance: .; len: 15; v_gene: TRBV5-1; d_gene: .; CDR3aa: CASSTGSKGRYGYTF; CDR3nt: TGCGCCAGCAGCACTGGGTCTAAGGGGCGCTATGGCTACACCTTC
j_gene: TRBJ1-2; abundance: once; len: 15; v_gene: TRBV5-1; d_gene: .; CDR3aa: CASSPRGGGNYGYTF; CDR3nt: TGCGCCAGCAGCCCCCGGGGTGGCGGTAACTATGGCTACACCTTC
j_gene: TRBJ2-5; abundance: once; len: 13; v_gene: TRBV5-6; d_gene: .; CDR3aa: CASSLAEDQTQYF; CDR3nt: TGTGCCAGCAGCTTGGCGGAGGATCAGACCCAGTACTTC
j_gene: TRBJ2-1; abundance: .; len: 17; v_gene: TRBV28; d_gene: TRBD2; CDR3aa: CASTTGLAGGNYNEQFF; CDR3nt: TGTGCCAGCACCACGGGACTAGCGGGGGGTAACTACAATGAGCAGTTCTTC
j_gene: TRBJ1-2; abundance: .; len: 15; v_gene: TRBV6-5; d_gene: TRBD1; CDR3aa: CASSRDRVDNYGYTF; CDR3nt: TGTGCCAGCAGTCGGGACAGGGTGGATAACTATGGCTACACCTTC
j_gene: TRBJ1-1; abundance: .; len: 16; v_gene: TRBV5-1; d_gene: .; CDR3aa: CASSGGRGFGVTEAFF; CDR3nt: TGCGCCAGCAGCGGGGGTAGGGGGTTTGGCGTCACTGAAGCTTTCTTT